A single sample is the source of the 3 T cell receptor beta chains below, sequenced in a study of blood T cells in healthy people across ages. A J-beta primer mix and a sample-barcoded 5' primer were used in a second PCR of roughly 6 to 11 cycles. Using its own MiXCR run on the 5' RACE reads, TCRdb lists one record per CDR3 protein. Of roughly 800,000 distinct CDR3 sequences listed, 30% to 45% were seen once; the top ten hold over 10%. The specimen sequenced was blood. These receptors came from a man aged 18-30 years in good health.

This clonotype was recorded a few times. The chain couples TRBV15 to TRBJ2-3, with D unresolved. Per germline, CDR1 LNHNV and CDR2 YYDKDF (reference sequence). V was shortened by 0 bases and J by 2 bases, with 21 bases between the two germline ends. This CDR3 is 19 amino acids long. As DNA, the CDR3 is TGTGCCACCAGCAGAGACAGTCTCCACAGAAATCCTACCACAGATACGCAGTATTTT. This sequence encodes CATSRDSLHRNPTTDTQYF.

In DNA form, the CDR3 reads TGCAGTGCTAGAGATGCGTATCGGGAGATTTCCTACGAGCAGTACTTC. It yields the protein CSARDAYREISYEQYF. The chain joins TRBV20-1 to TRBJ2-7; tentatively, D is TRBD2 (6 bases). Germline V gives CDR1 DFQATT, CDR2 SNEGSKA (reference sequence). CDR3 length: 16 residues. The ends were cut back, 0 bases at V and 1 base at J, with 16 bases in the middle.

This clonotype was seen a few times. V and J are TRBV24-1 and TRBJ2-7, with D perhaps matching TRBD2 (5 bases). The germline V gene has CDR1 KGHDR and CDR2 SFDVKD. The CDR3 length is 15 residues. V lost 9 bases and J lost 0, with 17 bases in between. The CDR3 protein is CATLERTLPSYEQYF. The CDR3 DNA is TGTGCCACCCTTGAGCGGACCCTACCCTCCTACGAGCAGTACTTC.